What follows is one TCR beta chain and its context. Sequencing used immunoSEQ multiplex PCR; TCRdb keeps in-frame clones, though not all of them. The data contain hundreds of thousands of clones, around 89% of them singletons. The entry originates in a study of Ad26.COV2.S vaccination and SARS-CoV-2 variants. The treatment: roughly 19 received Ad26.COV2.S at low or high dose, single or two shots; five or six received placebo; per-sample allocation not given. Sampling occurred on day 63 after the first vaccine or placebo injection. V was clipped by 5 bases and J by 6 bases; unmatched bases: 8. The length of the CDR3 is 14 residues. Germline V CDR1 and CDR2: GTSNPN, SVGIG (reference sequence).

This rearrangement joins TRBV30 to TRBJ1-5, with 9 bases fitting TRBD1. This sample comprised peripheral blood, obtained in a trial of Ad26.COV2.S vaccine versus placebo. This TCR was recovered from a person aged 18-60 years who received the Ad26.COV2.S COVID-19 vaccine or a placebo. CDR3 coding DNA: TGTGCCTGGGGGACAGGGCCGGTCGGTCAGCCCCAGCATTTT. This translates into CAWGTGPVGQPQHF. The whole variable domain, remainder taken from reference TRBV30 and TRBJ1-5, is SQTIHQWPATLVQPVGSPLSLECTVEGTSNPNLYWYRQAAGRGLQLLFYSVGIGQISSEVPQNLSASRPQDRQFILSSKKLLLSDSGFYLCAWGTGPVGQPQHFGDGTRLSIL.